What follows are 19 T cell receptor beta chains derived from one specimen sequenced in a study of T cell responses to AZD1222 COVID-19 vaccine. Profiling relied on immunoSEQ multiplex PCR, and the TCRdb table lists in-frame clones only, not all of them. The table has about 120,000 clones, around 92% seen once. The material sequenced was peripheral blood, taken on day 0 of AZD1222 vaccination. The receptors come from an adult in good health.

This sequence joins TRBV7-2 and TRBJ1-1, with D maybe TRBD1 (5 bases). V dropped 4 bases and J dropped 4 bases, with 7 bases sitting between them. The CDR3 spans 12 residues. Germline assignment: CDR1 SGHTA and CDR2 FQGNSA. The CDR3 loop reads CASSWGGTEAFF. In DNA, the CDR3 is TGTGCCAGCAGCTGGGGGGGCACTGAAGCTTTCTTT.

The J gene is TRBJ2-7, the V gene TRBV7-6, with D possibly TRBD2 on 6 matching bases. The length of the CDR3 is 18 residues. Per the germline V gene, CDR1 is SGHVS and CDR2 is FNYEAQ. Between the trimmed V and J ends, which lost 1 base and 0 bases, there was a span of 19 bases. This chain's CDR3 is CASSLDIGPAGSSYEQYF. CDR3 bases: TGTGCCAGCAGCTTAGATATAGGGCCGGCGGGGAGCTCCTACGAGCAGTACTTC.

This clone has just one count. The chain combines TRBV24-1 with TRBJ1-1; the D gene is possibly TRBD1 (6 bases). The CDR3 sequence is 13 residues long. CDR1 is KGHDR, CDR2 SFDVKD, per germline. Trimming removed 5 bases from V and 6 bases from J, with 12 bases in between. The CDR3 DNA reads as TGTGCCACCAGTGCCACAGGGTATTCTGAAGCTTTCTTT. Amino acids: CATSATGYSEAFF.

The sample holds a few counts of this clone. The DNA of the CDR3 is TGTGCCAGCAGTTTCTCACATCAGCCCCAGCATTTT. Its protein product is CASSFSHQPQHF. The chain uses TRBV12-3 or TRBV12-4 and TRBJ1-5; D not resolved. With 3 bases removed from V and 5 bases from J, the gap between germline ends came to 5 bases. The CDR3 loop spans 12 amino acids.

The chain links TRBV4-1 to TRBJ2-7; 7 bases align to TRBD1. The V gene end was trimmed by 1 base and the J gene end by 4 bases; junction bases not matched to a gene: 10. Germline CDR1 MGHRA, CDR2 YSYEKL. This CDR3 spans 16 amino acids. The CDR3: CASSQGPGQSLYEQYF. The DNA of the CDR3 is TGCGCCAGCAGCCAAGGGCCGGGACAGAGCCTATACGAGCAGTACTTC.

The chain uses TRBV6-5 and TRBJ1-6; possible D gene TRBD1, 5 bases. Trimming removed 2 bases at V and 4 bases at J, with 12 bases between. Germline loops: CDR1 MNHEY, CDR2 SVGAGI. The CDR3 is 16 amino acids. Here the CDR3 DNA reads TGTGCCAGCAGTTACCGCCTGGGACGGTATAATTCACCCCTCCACTTT. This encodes CASSYRLGRYNSPLHF.

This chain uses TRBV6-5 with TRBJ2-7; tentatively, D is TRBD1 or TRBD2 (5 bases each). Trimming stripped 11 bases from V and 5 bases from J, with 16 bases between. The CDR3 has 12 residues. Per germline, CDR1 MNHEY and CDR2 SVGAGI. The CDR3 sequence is CAGGAFGDEQYF. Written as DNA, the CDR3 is TGTGCCGGGGGAGCGTTCGGCGACGAGCAGTACTTC.

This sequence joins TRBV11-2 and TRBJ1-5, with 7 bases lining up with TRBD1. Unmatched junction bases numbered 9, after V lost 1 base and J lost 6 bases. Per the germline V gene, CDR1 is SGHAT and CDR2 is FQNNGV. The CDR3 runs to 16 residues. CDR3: CASSLGGRGRAQPQHF. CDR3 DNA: TGTGCCAGCAGCTTAGGCGGCAGGGGGAGGGCTCAGCCCCAGCATTTT. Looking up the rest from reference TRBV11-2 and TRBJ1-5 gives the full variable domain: EAGVAQSPRYKIIEKRQSVAFWCNPISGHATLYWYQQILGQGPKLLIQFQNNGVVDDSQLPKDRFSAERLKGVDSTLKIQPAKLEDSAVYLCASSLGGRGRAQPQHFGDGTRLSIL.

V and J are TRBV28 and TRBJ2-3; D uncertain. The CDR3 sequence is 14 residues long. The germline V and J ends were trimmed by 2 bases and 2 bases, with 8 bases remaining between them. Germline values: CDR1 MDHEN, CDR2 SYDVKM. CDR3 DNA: TGTGCCAGCAGTTTAGCGACAAACACAGATACGCAGTATTTT. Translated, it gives CASSLATNTDTQYF.

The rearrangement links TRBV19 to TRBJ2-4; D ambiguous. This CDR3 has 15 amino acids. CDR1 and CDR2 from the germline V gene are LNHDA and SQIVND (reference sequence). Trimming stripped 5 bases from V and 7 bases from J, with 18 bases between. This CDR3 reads CASSPVVSRRNIQYF. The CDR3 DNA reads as TGTGCCAGTAGTCCAGTTGTCTCGAGACGGAACATTCAGTACTTC.

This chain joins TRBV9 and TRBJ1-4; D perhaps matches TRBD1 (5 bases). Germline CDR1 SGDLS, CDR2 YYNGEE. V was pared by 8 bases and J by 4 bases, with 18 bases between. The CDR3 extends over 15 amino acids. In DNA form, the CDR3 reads TGTGCCAGTTCGATCCACGGGACGGGTAATGAAAAACTGTTTTTT. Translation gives CASSIHGTGNEKLFF.

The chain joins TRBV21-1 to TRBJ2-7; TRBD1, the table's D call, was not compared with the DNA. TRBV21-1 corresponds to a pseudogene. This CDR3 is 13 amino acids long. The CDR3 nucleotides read TGTGCCAGCAGCAAAGGGGACAGCTACGAGCAGTACTTC. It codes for CASSKGDSYEQYF.

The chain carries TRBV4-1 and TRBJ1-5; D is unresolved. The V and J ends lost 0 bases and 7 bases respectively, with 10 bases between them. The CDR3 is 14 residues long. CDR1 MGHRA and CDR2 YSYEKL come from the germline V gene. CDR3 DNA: TGCGCCAGCAGCCAAGATCCGGGAGGCCAGCCCCAGCATTTT. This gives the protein CASSQDPGGQPQHF.

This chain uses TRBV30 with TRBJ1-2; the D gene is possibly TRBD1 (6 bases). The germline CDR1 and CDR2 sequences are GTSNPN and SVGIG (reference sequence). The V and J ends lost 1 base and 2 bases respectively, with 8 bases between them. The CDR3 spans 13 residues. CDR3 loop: CAWSEDRNYGYTF. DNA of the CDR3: TGTGCCTGGAGTGAGGACAGAAACTATGGCTACACCTTC.

Here the CDR3 DNA reads TGTGCCACCAGCAGAGGCTCAGTTAGCACAGATACGCAGTATTTT. Its protein is CATSRGSVSTDTQYF. The rearrangement joins TRBV15 to TRBJ2-3; D gene ambiguous. V was shortened by 1 base and J by 0 bases, with 8 bases between the two germline ends. The CDR3 extends over 15 amino acids. Germline CDR1 reads LNHNV; CDR2 reads YYDKDF (reference sequence).

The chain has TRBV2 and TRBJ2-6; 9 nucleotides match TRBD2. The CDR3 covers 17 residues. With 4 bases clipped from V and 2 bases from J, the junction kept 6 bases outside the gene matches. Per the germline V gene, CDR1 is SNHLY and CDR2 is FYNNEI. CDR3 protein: CASSVGGGATGANVLTF. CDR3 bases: TGTGCCAGCAGTGTAGGCGGGGGGGCCACTGGGGCCAACGTCCTGACTTTC.

The CDR3 nucleotides are TGTGCCAGTAGTATAGTTCGCCCTTCAAACTATGGCTACACCTTC. Protein product: CASSIVRPSNYGYTF. The gene calls are TRBV19 and TRBJ1-2; D gene unclear. The germline V gene encodes CDR1 LNHDA and CDR2 SQIVND (reference sequence). This CDR3 region has 15 residues. Trimming took off 1 base at V and 2 bases at J, with 11 bases between the two ends.

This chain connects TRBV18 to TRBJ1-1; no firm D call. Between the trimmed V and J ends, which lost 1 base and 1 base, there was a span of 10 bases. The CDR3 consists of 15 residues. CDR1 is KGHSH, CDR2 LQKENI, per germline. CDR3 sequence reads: CASSPRVMSNTEAFF. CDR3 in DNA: TGTGCCAGCTCACCACGAGTGATGTCGAACACTGAAGCTTTCTTT.

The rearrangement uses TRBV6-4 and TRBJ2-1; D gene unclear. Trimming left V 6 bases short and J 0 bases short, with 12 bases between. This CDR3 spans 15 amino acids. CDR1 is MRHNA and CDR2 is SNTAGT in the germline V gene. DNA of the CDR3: TGTGCCAGCAGAACGCGAGCAGACTCCTACAATGAGCAGTTCTTC. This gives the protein CASRTRADSYNEQFF.